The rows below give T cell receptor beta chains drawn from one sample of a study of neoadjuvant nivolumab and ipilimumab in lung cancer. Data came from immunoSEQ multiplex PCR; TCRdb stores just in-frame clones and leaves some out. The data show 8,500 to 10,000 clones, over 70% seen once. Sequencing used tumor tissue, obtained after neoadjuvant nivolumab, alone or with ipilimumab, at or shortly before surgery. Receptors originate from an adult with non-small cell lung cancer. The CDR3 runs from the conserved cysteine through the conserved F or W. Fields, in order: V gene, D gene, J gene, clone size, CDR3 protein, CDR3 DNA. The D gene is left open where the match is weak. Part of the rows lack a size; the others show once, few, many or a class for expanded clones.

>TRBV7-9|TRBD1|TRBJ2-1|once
CASSLVYFGTGYNEQFF
TGTGCCAGCAGCTTAGTCTATTTTGGGACAGGCTACAATGAGCAGTTCTTC
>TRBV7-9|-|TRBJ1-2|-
CASSLREQATLF
TGTGCCAGCAGCTTACGGGAGCAGGCAACACTCTTC
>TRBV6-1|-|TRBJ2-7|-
CASSEGLAVSYEQYF
TGTGCCAGCAGTGAAGGGTTAGCGGTTTCCTACGAGCAGTACTTC
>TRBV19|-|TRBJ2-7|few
CASSILGTSYEQYF
TGTGCCAGTAGTATATTAGGGACCTCCTACGAGCAGTACTTC
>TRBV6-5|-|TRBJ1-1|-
CASSYSDSHTEAFF
TGTGCCAGCAGTTACTCTGACAGTCACACTGAAGCTTTCTTT
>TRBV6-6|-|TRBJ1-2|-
CASSEDLSFYTF
TGTGCCAGCAGTGAGGACCTTTCGTTCTACACCTTC
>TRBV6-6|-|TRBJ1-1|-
CASNFNTEAFF
TGTGCCAGCAATTTCAACACTGAAGCTTTCTTT
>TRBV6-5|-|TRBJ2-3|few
CASSYIEGTDTQYF
TGTGCCAGCAGTTACATCGAGGGCACAGATACGCAGTATTTT
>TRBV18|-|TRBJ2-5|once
CASSPNPRAYQETQYF
TGTGCCAGCTCACCAAACCCACGGGCCTACCAAGAGACCCAGTACTTC
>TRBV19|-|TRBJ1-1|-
CASRGVGPNTEAFF
TGTGCCAGTAGAGGAGTCGGACCGAACACTGAAGCTTTCTTT
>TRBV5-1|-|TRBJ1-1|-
CASSLWPRAEGWNTEAFF
TGCGCCAGCAGCTTGTGGCCTCGGGCCGAAGGGTGGAACACTGAAGCTTTCTTT
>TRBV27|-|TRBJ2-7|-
CASSWQGSDRFDF
TGTGCCAGCAGCTGGCAGGGTTCGGATCGTTTTGACTTC
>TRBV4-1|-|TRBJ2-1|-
CASSHSLAEQFF
TGCGCCAGCAGCCACAGCCTGGCCGAGCAGTTCTTC
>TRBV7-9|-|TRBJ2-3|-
CASSLHTQYF
TGTGCCAGCAGCTTACATACGCAGTATTTT
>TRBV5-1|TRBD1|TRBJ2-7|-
CASSLETRQGPKEYEQYF
TGCGCCAGCAGCTTGGAAACTAGACAGGGCCCCAAGGAGTACGAGCAGTACTTC
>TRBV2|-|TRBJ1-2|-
CASRVDGGYYGYTF
TGTGCCAGCAGAGTAGACGGAGGCTACTATGGCTACACCTTC
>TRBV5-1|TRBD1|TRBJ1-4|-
CASSLAKTGGGEKLFF
TGCGCCAGCAGCTTGGCCAAAACAGGGGGAGGTGAAAAACTGTTTTTT
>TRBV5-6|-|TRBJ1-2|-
CASSLDTGHYGYTF
TGTGCCAGCAGCTTGGACACAGGACACTATGGCTACACCTTC
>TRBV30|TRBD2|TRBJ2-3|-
CAWSSPAGGPLMRDTQYF
TGTGCCTGGAGTTCTCCCGCGGGAGGGCCTTTGATGAGAGATACGCAGTATTTT
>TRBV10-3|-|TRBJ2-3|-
CAISVGGNTDTQYF
TGTGCCATCAGTGTGGGGGGCAACACAGATACGCAGTATTTT
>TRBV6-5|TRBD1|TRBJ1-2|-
CASNRGLGAYGYTF
TGTGCCAGCAACAGGGGCCTCGGGGCCTATGGCTACACCTTC
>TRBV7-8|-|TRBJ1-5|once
CASSLQGNQPQHF
TGTGCCAGCAGCTTACAAGGCAATCAGCCCCAGCATTTT
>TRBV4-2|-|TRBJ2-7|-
CASSQGLSESYEQYF
TGTGCCAGCAGCCAAGGACTCTCAGAATCCTACGAGCAGTACTTC
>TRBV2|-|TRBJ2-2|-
CASSRGVTGELFF
TGTGCCAGCAGCCGAGGGGTTACCGGGGAGCTGTTTTTT
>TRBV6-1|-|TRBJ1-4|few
CASSSHIWQLFF
TGTGCCAGCAGTTCTCACATTTGGCAACTGTTTTTT
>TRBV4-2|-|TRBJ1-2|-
CASSPGLGAGYGYTF
TGTGCCAGCAGCCCGGGGTTAGGGGCAGGCTATGGCTACACCTTC
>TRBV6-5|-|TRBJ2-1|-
CASSYIGQQFF
TGTGCCAGCAGTTATATCGGACAGCAGTTCTTC
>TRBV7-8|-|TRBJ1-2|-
CASSLINYGYTF
TGTGCCAGCAGCTTAATTAACTATGGCTACACCTTC
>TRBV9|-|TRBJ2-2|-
CASSERTYTGELFF
TGTGCCAGCAGCGAACGAACCTACACCGGGGAGCTGTTTTTT
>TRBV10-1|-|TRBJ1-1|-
CASSDGQQKDTEAFF
TGCGCCAGCAGTGACGGACAGCAGAAGGACACTGAAGCTTTCTTT
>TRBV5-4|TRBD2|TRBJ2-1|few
CASSLPTSGSVNEQFF
TGTGCCAGCAGCTTACCGACTAGCGGGAGTGTAAATGAGCAGTTCTTC
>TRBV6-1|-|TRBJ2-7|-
CASNQYRDEQYF
TGTGCCAGCAATCAATACAGGGACGAGCAGTACTTC
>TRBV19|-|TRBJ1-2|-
CASCEGGCYYGYTF
TGTGCCAGTTGTGAGGGCGGGTGCTACTATGGCTACACCTTC
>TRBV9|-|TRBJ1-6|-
CASSAGRYNSPLHF
TGTGCCAGCAGCGCGGGCCGTTATAATTCACCCCTCCACTTT
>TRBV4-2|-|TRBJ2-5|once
CASRREFTGTGETQYF
TGTGCCAGCCGTCGGGAGTTCACTGGGACCGGAGAGACCCAGTACTTC
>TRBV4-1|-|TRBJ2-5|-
CASSHPSGYGETQYF
TGCGCCAGCAGCCACCCTTCAGGGTATGGAGAGACCCAGTACTTC
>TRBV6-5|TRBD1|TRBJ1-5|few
CASRRTGRNQPQHF
TGTGCCAGCAGGAGGACAGGTCGCAATCAGCCCCAGCATTTT
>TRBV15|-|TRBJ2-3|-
CATSRAMNTEDTQYF
TGTGCCACCAGCAGAGCCATGAACACTGAGGATACGCAGTATTTT
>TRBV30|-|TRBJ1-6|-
CAWAREADDSPLHF
TGTGCCTGGGCAAGGGAAGCCGATGACTCACCCCTCCACTTT
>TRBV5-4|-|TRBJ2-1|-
CASSLVSDGYNEQFF
TGTGCCAGCAGCTTGGTTTCGGACGGATACAATGAGCAGTTCTTC
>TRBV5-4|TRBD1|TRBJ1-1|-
CASSSRTGGHLAFF
TGTGCCAGCAGTTCCCGGACAGGGGGCCACTTAGCTTTCTTT
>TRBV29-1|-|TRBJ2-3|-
CSVEGTGQTDTQYF
TGCAGCGTTGAAGGAACAGGGCAGACAGATACGCAGTATTTT
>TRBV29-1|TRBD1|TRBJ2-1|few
CSVVGLQGVRRNEQFF
TGCAGCGTTGTGGGCCTTCAGGGGGTTCGGCGCAATGAGCAGTTCTTC
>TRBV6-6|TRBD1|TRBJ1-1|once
CASRGTAMGVNTEAFF
TGTGCCAGCAGAGGGACAGCCATGGGGGTGAACACTGAAGCTTTCTTT
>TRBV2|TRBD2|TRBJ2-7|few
CASSFSGRPSYEQYF
TGTGCCAGCAGTTTTAGCGGGAGACCCTCCTACGAGCAGTACTTC
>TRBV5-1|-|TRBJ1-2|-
CASSSLSPSDYGYTF
TGCGCCAGCAGCTCATTGAGCCCGTCCGATTATGGCTACACCTTC
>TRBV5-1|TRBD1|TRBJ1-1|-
CASSLWQGAMNTEAFF
TGCGCCAGCAGCTTGTGGCAGGGGGCTATGAACACTGAAGCTTTCTTT
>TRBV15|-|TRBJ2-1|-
CATMGPGRVYNEQFF
TGTGCCACCATGGGGCCAGGGAGAGTATACAATGAGCAGTTCTTC
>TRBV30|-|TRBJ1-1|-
CAWFSKNTEAFF
TGTGCCTGGTTCTCCAAGAACACTGAAGCTTTCTTT
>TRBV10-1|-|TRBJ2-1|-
CASSELSGSYYNEQFF
TGCGCCAGCAGTGAGCTTAGTGGGAGCTACTACAATGAGCAGTTCTTC
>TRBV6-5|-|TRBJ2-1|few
CASRSSPVAPKEQFF
TGTGCCAGCAGAAGTTCCCCCGTTGCTCCAAAAGAGCAGTTCTTC
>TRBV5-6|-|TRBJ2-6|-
CASSLAWGSGANVLTF
TGTGCCAGCAGCTTGGCTTGGGGTTCTGGGGCCAACGTCCTGACTTTC
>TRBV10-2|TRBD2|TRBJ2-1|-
CATSGGLYPGNEQFF
TGCGCCACCTCGGGGGGACTTTATCCAGGCAATGAGCAGTTCTTC